A selection of T cell receptor beta chains follows, all from one sample in a study of T-cell memory formation after mild COVID-19. MiXCR was run by TCRdb on the 5' RACE reads, yielding one entry per CDR3 protein. The sample carries around 200,000 distinct CDR3 sequences, approximately 10% recorded once. Sequencing was done on a sample of PBMCs or a T cell subset sorted from them (not recorded which). The receptors originated from a man aged 18 to 30 who had mild COVID-19 (a few samples of this study predate the infection). Cell type and time point are not known. Each CDR3 is given with its conserved first and last residue. The D gene is left open where the match is weak. Clone size appears in some rows only: once, few, many, or a class for an expanded clone.

v_call	clone_size	d_call	j_call	cdr3_nt	cdr3_aa
TRBV7-2	few	TRBD2	TRBJ2-7	TGTGCCAGCAGCTTGCCTAGCGGGGGGGCCTCCGAGCAGTACTTC	CASSLPSGGASEQYF
TRBV5-4	NA	NA	TRBJ1-5	TGTGCCAGCAGCCCAGATACCAATCAGCCCCAGCATTTT	CASSPDTNQPQHF
TRBV21-1	NA	NA	TRBJ2-7	TGTGCCAGCAGCCCTAGGTACATGGGGCTATGCGAGCAGTACTTC	CASSPRYMGLCEQYF
TRBV7-9	few	NA	TRBJ1-5	TGTGCCAGCAGCTTTAAGCGTAAGGCCCACCAAGGCAATCAGCCCCAGCATTTT	CASSFKRKAHQGNQPQHF
TRBV12-5	few	NA	TRBJ2-5	TGTGCTAGTGGCGAACCGGGATTCCAAGAGACCCAGTACTTC	CASGEPGFQETQYF
TRBV5-1	NA	NA	TRBJ1-1	TGCGCCAGCAGCCGCACAGGGATGGTAGGAACTGAAGCTTTCTTT	CASSRTGMVGTEAFF
TRBV11-2	few	NA	TRBJ2-5	TGTGCCAGCAGCTTAGAGGTTCGGAGGGAGACCCAGTACTTC	CASSLEVRRETQYF
TRBV18	NA	TRBD1	TRBJ1-1	TGTGCCAGCTCGGAAGGGACAGCTAATATCGGAGCTTTCTTT	CASSEGTANIGAFF
TRBV12-3/TRBV12-4	many	NA	TRBJ1-1	TGTGCCAGCAGTTTGGGGGGCTCGAACACTGAAGCTTTCTTT	CASSLGGSNTEAFF
TRBV5-1	many	NA	TRBJ2-5	TGCGCCAGCAGCTTGGTTGTCGGCAAAGAGACCCAGTACTTC	CASSLVVGKETQYF
TRBV7-3	NA	NA	TRBJ2-1	TGTGCCAGCAGCCCTACCGCAGGCTACAATGAGCAGTTCTTC	CASSPTAGYNEQFF
TRBV6-2/TRBV6-3	NA	NA	TRBJ2-1	TGTGCCAGCAGTTACAACAGATACAATGAGCAGTTCTTC	CASSYNRYNEQFF
TRBV5-5	many	NA	TRBJ2-5	TGTGCCAGCAGCTACCGCGAGAGTAGACAGTACTTC	CASSYRESRQYF
TRBV7-8	NA	NA	TRBJ2-3	TGTGCCAGCAGCTTAGCGCAGGTGACAGATACGCAGTATTTT	CASSLAQVTDTQYF
TRBV20-1	few	NA	TRBJ2-2	TGCAGTGCTAGGGCCGGATTCACCGGGGAGCTGTTTTTT	CSARAGFTGELFF
TRBV5-1	few	TRBD1	TRBJ2-3	TGCGCCAGCACTCTAGAGGGGGCCACAGATACGCAGTATTTT	CASTLEGATDTQYF
TRBV20-1	NA	NA	TRBJ1-5	TGCAGTGCTAACCCGGGCCACCCAAATCAGCCCCAGCATTTT	CSANPGHPNQPQHF
TRBV5-1	NA	NA	TRBJ2-6	TGCGCCAGCAGCTTACAGTTCTCTGGGGCCAACGTCCTGACTTTC	CASSLQFSGANVLTF
TRBV6-4	NA	TRBD1	TRBJ1-1	TGTGCCAGCAGTCACGGGACAGGGGCGGCTTTCTTT	CASSHGTGAAFF
TRBV5-1	few	NA	TRBJ2-2	TGCGCCAGCAGCCTATTGGGGGGCGACACCGGGGAGCTGTTTTTT	CASSLLGGDTGELFF
TRBV7-9	NA	NA	TRBJ2-7	TGTGCCAGCAGCTCGACCGCAGGGTCCCCGTCCTACGAGCAGTACTTC	CASSSTAGSPSYEQYF
TRBV2	many	NA	TRBJ2-7	TGTGCCAGCAGAAGGTCCCAGGAGGGCTACGAGCAGTACTTC	CASRRSQEGYEQYF
TRBV7-9	few	NA	TRBJ1-6	TGTGCCAGCAGCCTGGGCAGGGCCAATTCACCCCTCCACTTT	CASSLGRANSPLHF
TRBV7-9	few	TRBD1	TRBJ1-6	TGTGCCAGCAGCTTAGGGACAGGGTCCAATTCACCCCTCCACTTT	CASSLGTGSNSPLHF
TRBV11-2	few	NA	TRBJ2-1	TGTGCCAGCAGCTCTGACAGATACAATGAGCAGTTCTTC	CASSSDRYNEQFF
TRBV4-3	NA	NA	TRBJ1-1	TGCGCCAGCAGCCAAAGTCCGAACACTGAAGCTTTCTTT	CASSQSPNTEAFF
TRBV4-1	NA	TRBD1	TRBJ2-1	TGCGCCAGCAGCCCGGGACAGGGGGCGCGGAATGAGCAGTTCTTC	CASSPGQGARNEQFF
TRBV5-1	NA	NA	TRBJ2-5	TGCGCCAGCAGCTTGGCAATGGGTGAAGAGACCCAGTACTTC	CASSLAMGEETQYF
TRBV5-1	NA	NA	TRBJ2-1	TGCGCCAGCAGCTTACAGGGATCGACCTACAATGAGCAGTTCTTC	CASSLQGSTYNEQFF
TRBV12-3/TRBV12-4	few	TRBD2	TRBJ2-3	TGTGCCAGCAGTTTAGACGCGGGGCGGGGGAAACCCACAGATACGCAGTATTTT	CASSLDAGRGKPTDTQYF
TRBV7-3	few	NA	TRBJ2-2	TGTGCCAGCAGCTATTACCTACGGGGGCGAGGCGGGGAGCTGTTTTTT	CASSYYLRGRGGELFF
TRBV4-3	NA	TRBD1	TRBJ2-1	TGCGCCAGCAGCCAAGGCAGGGGGCCCTACAATGAGCAGTTCTTC	CASSQGRGPYNEQFF
TRBV7-3	NA	TRBD1	TRBJ2-5	TGTGCCAGCAGCTTAGACAGGGCTTCAGAGACCCAGTACTTC	CASSLDRASETQYF
TRBV30	NA	NA	TRBJ1-6	TGTGCCTGGTCCGCGGGACATAGTTCACCCCTCCACTTT	CAWSAGHSSPLHF
TRBV11-1	few	NA	TRBJ2-3	TGTGCCAGCAGCTTAAGGCCACTTTTAGATACGCAGTATTTT	CASSLRPLLDTQYF
TRBV3-1	few	NA	TRBJ2-6	TGTGCCAGCAGCCAAGACGAGTACCTCCGGGTCAGTGGGGCCAACGTCCTGACTTTC	CASSQDEYLRVSGANVLTF
TRBV27	many	NA	TRBJ1-1	TGTGCCAGCAGTTCACATCTGAACACTGAAGCTTTCTTT	CASSSHLNTEAFF
TRBV25-1	NA	TRBD1	TRBJ1-1	TGTGCCAGCAGTGACCCCGGACAGGCGAACACTGAAGCTTTCTTT	CASSDPGQANTEAFF
TRBV20-1	few	TRBD1	TRBJ1-2	TGCAGTGCTAGCCTCGACAGGGGGAACTATGGCTACACCTTC	CSASLDRGNYGYTF
TRBV28	few	NA	TRBJ2-1	TGTGCCAGCAGGCCCGGGGGCCTTGTAGATGAGCAGTTCTTC	CASRPGGLVDEQFF
TRBV28	few	NA	TRBJ2-2	TGTGCCAGCAGTTACTTCAGGAAAGTCGGGGAGCTGTTTTTT	CASSYFRKVGELFF
TRBV5-6	few	NA	TRBJ1-1	TGTGCCAGCAGCCTGAGGCGGGACACTGAAGCTTTCTTT	CASSLRRDTEAFF
TRBV18	few	NA	TRBJ1-2	TGTGCCAGCTCACCACCGCTCCCGTCCTATGGCTACACCTTC	CASSPPLPSYGYTF
TRBV6-6	few	TRBD1	TRBJ2-6	TGTGCCAGCAGTCTGACAGGGGAGGACGGGGCCAACGTCCTGACTTTC	CASSLTGEDGANVLTF
TRBV29-1	few	TRBD1	TRBJ2-3	TGCAGCGTGGGACAGGGGGCAGATACGCAGTATTTT	CSVGQGADTQYF
TRBV27	many	TRBD1	TRBJ2-5	TGTGCCAGCAGTTCGGGGACAGGGGGCGTGGAGACCCAGTACTTC	CASSSGTGGVETQYF